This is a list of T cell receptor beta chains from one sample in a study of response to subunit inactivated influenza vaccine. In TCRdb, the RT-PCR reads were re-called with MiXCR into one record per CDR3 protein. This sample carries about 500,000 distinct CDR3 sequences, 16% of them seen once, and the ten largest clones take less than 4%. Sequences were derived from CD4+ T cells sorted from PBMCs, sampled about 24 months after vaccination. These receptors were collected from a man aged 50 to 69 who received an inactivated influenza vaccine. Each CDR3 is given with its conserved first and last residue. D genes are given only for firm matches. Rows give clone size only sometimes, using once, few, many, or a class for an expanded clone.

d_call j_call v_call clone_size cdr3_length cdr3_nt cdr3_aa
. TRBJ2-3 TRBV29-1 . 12 TGCAGCGTGTCCCGGTACACAGATACGCAGTATTTT CSVSRYTDTQYF
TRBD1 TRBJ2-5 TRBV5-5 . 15 TGTGCCAGCAGCTTATACAGGGGGGACGGAGAGACCCAGTACTTC CASSLYRGDGETQYF
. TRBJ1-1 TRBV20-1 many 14 TGCAGTGCTAGTCGGTCAGACGGCGACACTGAAGCTTTCTTT CSASRSDGDTEAFF
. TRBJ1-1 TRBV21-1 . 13 TGTGCCGGACTGGGAACAGGTCCTACTGAAGCTTTCTTT CAGLGTGPTEAFF
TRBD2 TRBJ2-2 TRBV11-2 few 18 TGTGCCAGCAGCTCCCGGACTAGCGGGGGTGGCCTCGCCGGGGAGCTGTTTTTT CASSSRTSGGGLAGELFF
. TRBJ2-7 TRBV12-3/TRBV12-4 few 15 TGTGCCAGCAGGACTGGGGGCAGGGGAACCTACGAGCAGTACTTC CASRTGGRGTYEQYF
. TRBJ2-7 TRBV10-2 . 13 TGCGCCAGCAGTGAGTACAGGGATTACGAGCAGTACTTC CASSEYRDYEQYF
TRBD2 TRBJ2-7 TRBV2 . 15 TGTGCCAGCATCCTTAGCGGGGGGCCCCCGGGGGAGCAGTACTTC CASILSGGPPGEQYF
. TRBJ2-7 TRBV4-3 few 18 TGCGCCAGCAGCCAAGTTTGGCAGGGAAAGGGCGTTGACTACGAGCAGTACTTC CASSQVWQGKGVDYEQYF
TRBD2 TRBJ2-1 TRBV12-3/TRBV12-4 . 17 TGTGCCAGCAGCGATAGAGTTGGGCGGGGGGATAACAATGAGCAGTTCTTC CASSDRVGRGDNNEQFF
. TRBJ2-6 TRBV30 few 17 TGTGCCTGGAGTGGCGACAGGCTCCCCTCTGGGGCCAACGTCCTGACTTTC CAWSGDRLPSGANVLTF
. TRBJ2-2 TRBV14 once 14 TGTGCCAGCAGCCAAGATTGGGTTGCCGGGGAGCTGTTTTTT CASSQDWVAGELFF
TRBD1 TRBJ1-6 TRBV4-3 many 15 TGCGCCAGCAGCCAAGATAGTGACAGGGTTTCACCCCTCCACTTT CASSQDSDRVSPLHF
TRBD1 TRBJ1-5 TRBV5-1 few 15 TGCGCCAGCAGCTTGGAGGGACAGATCGGTCAGCCCCAGCATTTT CASSLEGQIGQPQHF
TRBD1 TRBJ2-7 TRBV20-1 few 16 TGCAGTGCTAGAGGGGCCTGGACAGGGGAATCCTACGAGCAGTACTTC CSARGAWTGESYEQYF
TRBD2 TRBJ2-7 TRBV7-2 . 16 TGTGCCAGCAGCTTAGTATTGACGGGGGGGTCCTACGAGCAGTACTTC CASSLVLTGGSYEQYF
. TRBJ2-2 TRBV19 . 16 TGTGCCAGTAGTATTGGGGGGACAGCAAACACCGGGGAGCTGTTTTTT CASSIGGTANTGELFF
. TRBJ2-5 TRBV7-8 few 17 TGTGCCAGCAGCGATACGCGCGGGACACCTACACAAGAGACCCAGTACTTC CASSDTRGTPTQETQYF
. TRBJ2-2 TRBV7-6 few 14 TGTGCCAGCAGCCTAGGACCTAACGCCGGGGAGCTGTTTTTT CASSLGPNAGELFF
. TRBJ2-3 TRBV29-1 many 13 TGCAGCGCCCGGGACATAAACACAGATACGCAGTATTTT CSARDINTDTQYF
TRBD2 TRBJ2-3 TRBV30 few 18 TGTGCCTGGAGCGCCTTTCCCGGGGGGGCGAAAAACACAGATACGCAGTATTTT CAWSAFPGGAKNTDTQYF
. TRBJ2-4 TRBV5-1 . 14 TGCGCCAGCAGCTTGGGCAGGGTCGGAGACATTCAGTACTTC CASSLGRVGDIQYF
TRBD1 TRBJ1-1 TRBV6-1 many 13 TGTGCCAGCAAAACAGGGGGGAACACTGAAGCTTTCTTT CASKTGGNTEAFF
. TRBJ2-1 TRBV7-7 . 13 TGTGCCAGCAGCCCCCTGATTTCTGGTGAGCAGTTCTTC CASSPLISGEQFF
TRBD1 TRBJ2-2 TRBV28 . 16 TGTGCCAGCACCTCAGCCGGGACAGGGAACTTCGGGGAGCTGTTTTTT CASTSAGTGNFGELFF
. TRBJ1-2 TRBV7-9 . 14 TGTGCCAGCGCGCGAGAAGGGGCGAACTATGGCTACACCTTC CASAREGANYGYTF
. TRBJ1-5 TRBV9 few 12 TGTGCCAGCAGCGTAGCTGAGGGTCCCCAGCATTTT CASSVAEGPQHF
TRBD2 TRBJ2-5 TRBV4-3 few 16 TGCGCCAGCAGCCAAGAGGCGGGAGGGTACCAAGAGACCCAGTACTTC CASSQEAGGYQETQYF
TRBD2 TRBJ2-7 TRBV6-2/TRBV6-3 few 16 TGTGCCAGCAGTCGCACCGGGACTAGCGGTGCCTACGAGCAGTACTTC CASSRTGTSGAYEQYF
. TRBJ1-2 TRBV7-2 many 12 TGTGCCAGCAGCTTAAAGAGCTATGGCTACACCTTC CASSLKSYGYTF
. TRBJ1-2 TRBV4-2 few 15 TGTGCCAGCAGCCAAGATGCTCGGGGAGAAGTAGGCTACACCTTC CASSQDARGEVGYTF
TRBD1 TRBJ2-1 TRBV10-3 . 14 TGTGCCACTACCGGGACAGGAGCCTACAATGAGCAGTTCTTC CATTGTGAYNEQFF
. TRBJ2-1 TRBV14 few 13 TGTGCCAGCAGCCCCGCACGGTTCGGTGAGCAGTTCTTC CASSPARFGEQFF
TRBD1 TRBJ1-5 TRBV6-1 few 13 TGTGCCAGCAGTGTCGGACAGGGGAAGCCCCAGCATTTT CASSVGQGKPQHF
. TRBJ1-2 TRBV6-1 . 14 TGTGCCAGCAGGGAATCCGGGTTCGACTATGGCTACACCTTC CASRESGFDYGYTF
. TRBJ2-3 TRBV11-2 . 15 TGTGCCAGCAGCTACCAAATCGACCAGACAGATACGCAGTATTTT CASSYQIDQTDTQYF
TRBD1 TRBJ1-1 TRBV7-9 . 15 TGTGCCAGCAGCTTAGCTGGGTCAGGGGGGAGTGAAGCTTTCTTT CASSLAGSGGSEAFF
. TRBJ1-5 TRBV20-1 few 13 TGCAGTGCGGCACTACGAGGGTATCAGCCCCAGCATTTT CSAALRGYQPQHF
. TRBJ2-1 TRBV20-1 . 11 TGCAGTGCTAGACTAGACAATGAGCAGTTCTTC CSARLDNEQFF
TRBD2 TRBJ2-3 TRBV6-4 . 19 TGTGCCAGCAGTCCAGCCCCCGGGACTAGCGGGACGGGTGCAGATACGCAGTATTTT CASSPAPGTSGTGADTQYF
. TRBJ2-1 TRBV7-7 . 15 TGTGCCAGCAGCCCCGACGGGGACCCTGCGAATGAGCAGTTCTTC CASSPDGDPANEQFF
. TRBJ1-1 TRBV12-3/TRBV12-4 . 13 TGTGCCAGCAGTTTTTCGTGGAACACTGAAGCTTTCTTT CASSFSWNTEAFF
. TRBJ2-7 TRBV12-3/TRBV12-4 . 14 TGTGCCAGCAGTTCATCCCGTGGGTTCGGGGAGCAGTACTTC CASSSSRGFGEQYF
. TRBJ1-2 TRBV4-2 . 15 TGTGCCAGCAGCCAAGACGGGGATCTGGGCTATGGCTACACCTTC CASSQDGDLGYGYTF
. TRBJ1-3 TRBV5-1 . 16 TGCGCCAGCAGCTTGTGGAGCCAGGGCTCTGGAAACACCATATATTTT CASSLWSQGSGNTIYF
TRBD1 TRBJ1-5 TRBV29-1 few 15 TGCAGCGTGGTGGAACAGGGGAATAGCAATCAGCCCCAGCATTTT CSVVEQGNSNQPQHF
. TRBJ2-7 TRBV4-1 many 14 TGCGCCAGCAGCCACCAGACAGATTCCTACGAGCAGTACTTC CASSHQTDSYEQYF
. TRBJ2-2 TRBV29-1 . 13 TGCAGCGTTAACAGGGACGTAGCCGGGGAGCTGTTTTTT CSVNRDVAGELFF
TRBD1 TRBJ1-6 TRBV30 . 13 TGTGCCTGGGATAAAACAGGGGTTTCACCCCTCCACTTT CAWDKTGVSPLHF
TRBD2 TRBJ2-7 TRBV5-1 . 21 TGCGCCAGCAGCCCCGGACGGAGCTCGGGACTAGCGGGGGTACTTACCTACGAGCAGTACTTC CASSPGRSSGLAGVLTYEQYF
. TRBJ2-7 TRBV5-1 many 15 TGCGCCAGCAGCTTGGGTGGGACCAATGCCTACGAGCAGTACTTC CASSLGGTNAYEQYF
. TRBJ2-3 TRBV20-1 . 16 TGCAGTGCCCCGATCGGGTCGGGGGATAGCACAGATACGCAGTATTTT CSAPIGSGDSTDTQYF
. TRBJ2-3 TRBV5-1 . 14 TGCGCCAGCAGCTTACAGGGTTCTGGAGATACGCAGTATTTT CASSLQGSGDTQYF
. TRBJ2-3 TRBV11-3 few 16 TGTGCCAGCAGCTCCGGCTTACGGGTATCACCAGATACGCAGTATTTT CASSSGLRVSPDTQYF